These 20 T cell receptor beta chains were all obtained from the same sample, sequenced in a study of T cell responses to AZD1222 COVID-19 vaccine. Generated by immunoSEQ multiplex PCR, the TCRdb table keeps only in-frame clones and is missing some. The sample yields under 200,000 clones, approximately 93% seen once. This material consisted of peripheral blood, taken on day 0 of AZD1222 vaccination. These receptors came from an adult in good health.

This sequence joins TRBV14 and TRBJ2-1; 8 positions match TRBD2. The CDR3 runs 16 residues. J gave up 4 bases and V 10 bases, and 15 bases lay outside the gene matches. Germline-derived CDR1 and CDR2 are SGHDN and FVKESK. The CDR3: CATKGGGGGPYNEQFF. The CDR3 DNA follows: TGTGCCACCAAGGGAGGAGGCGGGGGGCCGTACAATGAGCAGTTCTTC.

The rearrangement joins TRBV7-2 to TRBJ2-7; 8 bases are shared with TRBD2. Trimming removed 1 base from V and 6 bases from J; junction bases left unmatched: 14. This CDR3 comprises 17 residues. Germline V gene lookup returns CDR1 SGHTA and CDR2 FQGNSA. Here the CDR3 DNA reads TGTGCCAGCAGCTTAGTTGTTAGCGGGAAAGGGCCCCTCGAGCAGTACTTC. It specifies CASSLVVSGKGPLEQYF. Together with reference TRBV7-2 and TRBJ2-7, the CDR3 gives the full variable domain: GAGVSQSPSNKVTEKGKDVELRCDPISGHTALYWYRQSLGQGLEFLIYFQGNSAPDKSGLPSDRFSAERTGGSVSTLTIQRTQQEDSAVYLCASSLVVSGKGPLEQYFGPGTRLTVT.

The chain has TRBV5-1 and TRBJ1-5; 9 bases map to TRBD1. V lost 4 bases and J lost 5; bases outside the gene matches: 4. The CDR3 has 14 residues. Germline lookup yields CDR1 SGHRS and CDR2 YFSETQ. CDR3 DNA sequence: TGCGCCAGCAGCCTAGGGACAGGGTATCAGCCCCAGCATTTT. It encodes CASSLGTGYQPQHF.

The V and J genes are TRBV3-1 (or the pseudogene TRBV3-2) and TRBJ2-7; TRBD2 aligns across 12 bases. The V and J ends lost 1 base and 11 bases, in that order; junction bases with no gene match: 6. The CDR3 covers 14 residues. Germline V gene lookup returns CDR1 LGHDT and CDR2 YNNKEL (reference sequence). The CDR3 sequence is CASSQVSLAGGKYF. DNA for the CDR3: TGTGCCAGCAGCCAAGTCAGCCTAGCGGGAGGGAAGTACTTC.

The chain links TRBV18 to TRBJ1-1; possible D gene TRBD1, 5 bases. The CDR3 extends over 18 amino acids. V was cut by 3 bases and J by 5 bases, with 25 bases left in between. CDR1 and CDR2 from the germline V gene are KGHSH and LQKENI. For the CDR3, the DNA is TGTGCCAGCTCACCTCTGGGGTTGGTGGTGGATAGGACAACTGAAGCTTTCTTT. It codes for CASSPLGLVVDRTTEAFF. Full variable domain (rest looked up from reference TRBV18 and TRBJ1-1): NAGVMQNPRHLVRRRGQEARLRCSPMKGHSHVYWYRQLPEEGLKFMVYLQKENIIDESGMPKERFSAEFPKEGPSILRIQQVVRGDSAAYFCASSPLGLVVDRTTEAFFGQGTRLTVV.

The chain joins TRBV6-5 to TRBJ2-1; 9 bases match TRBD1. CDR3 length: 16 amino acids. Germline V gene lookup returns CDR1 MNHEY and CDR2 SVGAGI. Germline trimming cut 4 bases from V and 6 bases from J; bases unmatched to any gene: 10. The CDR3 loop is CASSSRRTGVFNEQFF. The CDR3 nucleotides read TGTGCCAGCAGTTCCCGCCGGACAGGGGTGTTCAATGAGCAGTTCTTC.

V and J are TRBV12-3 or TRBV12-4 and TRBJ2-4; D is unclear. V gave up 0 bases and J gave up 3 bases, with 0 bases separating them. The CDR3 loop spans 12 amino acids. The CDR3 spells CASSLAKNIQYF. CDR3 DNA sequence: TGTGCCAGCAGTTTAGCCAAAAACATTCAGTACTTC.

The rearrangement links TRBV27 to TRBJ1-6, with no clear D. Trimming left V 1 base short and J 7 bases short, with 14 bases between. The germline CDR1 and CDR2 sequences are MNHEY and SMNVEV (reference sequence). This CDR3 has 16 residues. The CDR3 nucleotides are TGTGCCAGCAGTTTATTTTCTTCTTGGGGAAATTCACCCCTCCACTTT. Its translation: CASSLFSSWGNSPLHF.

The chain links TRBV10-3 to TRBJ1-5, with 8 bases fitting TRBD1. The ends lost 1 base at V and 5 bases at J; junction bases unmatched: 7. In germline, CDR1 is ENHRY, CDR2 SYGVKD. This CDR3 has 16 residues. The CDR3 nucleotides are TGTGCCATCAGTGAGTTTGGACAGGGAGGGGATCAGCCCCAGCATTTT. The encoded protein is CAISEFGQGGDQPQHF.

The chain employs TRBV6-5 and TRBJ1-4; weak D call: TRBD1 (6 bases). This CDR3 is built from 14 residues. Trimming took 5 bases from V and 8 from J, leaving 15 bases between them. Germline CDR1 reads MNHEY; CDR2 reads SVGAGI. CDR3: CASSPTGPPEKLFF. CDR3 nucleotide sequence: TGTGCCAGCAGTCCGACAGGACCGCCAGAAAAACTGTTTTTT.

The rearrangement uses TRBV12-5 and TRBJ1-1, with D hard to call. The V end was cut by 0 bases, the J end by 1 base, with 15 bases between. Germline CDR1 LGHNT, CDR2 FRNRAP. The CDR3 is 17 residues long. The CDR3 DNA is TGTGCTAGTGGTTTGGTACACGGGAGGACGGGGAACACTGAAGCTTTCTTT. Its translation is CASGLVHGRTGNTEAFF.

The rearrangement joins TRBV18 to TRBJ2-3, with 10 bases matching TRBD2. V trimming: 4 bases; J trimming: 0 bases; junction bases outside the gene matches: 1. The germline V gene has CDR1 KGHSH and CDR2 LQKENI. The CDR3 length is 15 residues. The CDR3 sequence is CASSLTSGSTDTQYF. The DNA for the CDR3 is TGTGCCAGCTCACTGACTAGCGGGAGCACAGATACGCAGTATTTT. The entire variable domain, with the rest obtained from reference TRBV18 and TRBJ2-3, is as follows: NAGVMQNPRHLVRRRGQEARLRCSPMKGHSHVYWYRQLPEEGLKFMVYLQKENIIDESGMPKERFSAEFPKEGPSILRIQQVVRGDSAAYFCASSLTSGSTDTQYFGPGTRLTVL.

The rearrangement links TRBV5-1 to TRBJ2-5; the D gene is possibly TRBD2 (6 bases). V lost 4 bases, J lost 1 base, and 11 bases lay in between. This CDR3 region has 14 residues. From germline, CDR1 is SGHRS and CDR2 YFSETQ. CDR3 residues: CASSLIAAQETQYF. DNA for the CDR3: TGCGCCAGCAGCCTAATAGCGGCCCAAGAGACCCAGTACTTC.

This chain connects TRBV2 to TRBJ2-5; 8 bases map to TRBD2. Looked up from germline, CDR1 is SNHLY and CDR2 is FYNNEI. J lost 1 base, V lost 2 bases, and 3 bases had no gene match. This CDR3 is 15 amino acids long. The CDR3 is CASSESGGAQETQYF. CDR3 sequence (DNA): TGTGCCAGCAGTGAATCCGGGGGGGCCCAAGAGACCCAGTACTTC.

This rearrangement joins TRBV5-1 to TRBJ1-1, with 7 bases identical to TRBD1. The J segment lost 1 base and the V segment lost 6 bases, leaving 3 bases of the junction unmatched. CDR3 length: 13 residues. Germline values: CDR1 SGHRS, CDR2 YFSETQ. The CDR3 DNA is TGCGCCAGCAAGGCAGGGGGGAACACTGAAGCTTTCTTT. This sequence encodes CASKAGGNTEAFF.

The rearrangement uses TRBV18 and TRBJ2-7, with D possibly matching TRBD1 (6 bases). Trimming removed 4 bases from V and 2 bases from J, with 12 bases in between. Germline V gene sequence: CDR1 KGHSH, CDR2 LQKENI. The CDR3 is made up of 14 amino acids. This CDR3 is CASSHQGPPYEQYF. Written as DNA, the CDR3 is TGTGCCAGCTCACATCAGGGGCCGCCCTACGAGCAGTACTTC.

The genes are TRBV4-1 and TRBJ1-2; D is ambiguous. V lost 2 bases, J lost 10 bases, and 17 bases lay in between. The CDR3 loop spans 14 amino acids. The V gene's germline CDR1 is MGHRA and CDR2 YSYEKL. CDR3 sequence (DNA): TGCGCCAGCAGCCAAACCGGAGCAGTCCGTTACTACACCTTC. This translates into CASSQTGAVRYYTF.

This clone has just one count. The rearrangement uses TRBV6-5 and TRBJ1-1, with 9 positions matching TRBD1. The V segment lost 5 bases and the J segment 10 bases; nucleotides outside the gene matches: 5. In germline, CDR1 is MNHEY, CDR2 SVGAGI. The CDR3 has 12 residues. CDR3 amino acids: CASSPADRGAFF. For the CDR3, the DNA is TGTGCCAGCAGTCCCGCGGACAGGGGAGCTTTCTTT.

The V and J genes are TRBV6-8 and TRBJ1-1; no definite D call. The ends were cut back, 2 bases at V and 3 bases at J, with 7 bases in the middle. Per the germline V gene, CDR1 is MNHGY and CDR2 is SAAAGT. The CDR3 sequence is 13 residues long. The CDR3 reads CASSYGRDTEAFF. As DNA, the CDR3 is TGTGCCAGCAGTTACGGACGAGACACTGAAGCTTTCTTT.

The gene calls are TRBV20-1 and TRBJ1-2; perhaps TRBD1 as D (6 bases). Germline values: CDR1 DFQATT, CDR2 SNEGSKA (reference sequence). V was shortened by 6 bases and J by 8 bases, with 19 bases between the two germline ends. The CDR3 contains 13 residues. DNA for the CDR3: TGCAGTGCCAGTAAGACAGGTTCGAGCGGCTACACCTTC. Residues: CSASKTGSSGYTF.